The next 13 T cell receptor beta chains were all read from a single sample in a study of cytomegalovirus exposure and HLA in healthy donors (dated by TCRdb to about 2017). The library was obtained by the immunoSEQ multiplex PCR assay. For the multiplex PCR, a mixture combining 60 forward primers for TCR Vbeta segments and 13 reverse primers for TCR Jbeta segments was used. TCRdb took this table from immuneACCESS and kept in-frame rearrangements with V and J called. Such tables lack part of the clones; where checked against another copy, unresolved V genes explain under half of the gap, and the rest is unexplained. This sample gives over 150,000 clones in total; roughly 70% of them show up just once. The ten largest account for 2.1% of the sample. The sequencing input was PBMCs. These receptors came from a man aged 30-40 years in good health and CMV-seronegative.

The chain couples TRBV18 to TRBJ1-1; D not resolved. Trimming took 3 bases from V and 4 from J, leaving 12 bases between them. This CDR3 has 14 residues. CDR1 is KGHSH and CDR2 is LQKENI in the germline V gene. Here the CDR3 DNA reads TGTGCCAGCTCACCGAGGGATCTCGGCACTGAAGCTTTCTTT. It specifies CASSPRDLGTEAFF.

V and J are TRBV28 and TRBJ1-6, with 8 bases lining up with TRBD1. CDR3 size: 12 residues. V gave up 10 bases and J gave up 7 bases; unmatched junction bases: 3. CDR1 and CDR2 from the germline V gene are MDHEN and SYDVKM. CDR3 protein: CATDRGNSPLHF. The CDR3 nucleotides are TGTGCCACCGACAGGGGCAATTCACCCCTCCACTTT.

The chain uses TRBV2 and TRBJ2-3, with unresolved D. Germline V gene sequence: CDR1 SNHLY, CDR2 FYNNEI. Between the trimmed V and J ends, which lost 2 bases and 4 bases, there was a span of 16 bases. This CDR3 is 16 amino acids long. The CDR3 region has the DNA TGTGCCAGCAGTGAATGGAGATCAAGCCCCCCAGATACGCAGTATTTT. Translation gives CASSEWRSSPPDTQYF.

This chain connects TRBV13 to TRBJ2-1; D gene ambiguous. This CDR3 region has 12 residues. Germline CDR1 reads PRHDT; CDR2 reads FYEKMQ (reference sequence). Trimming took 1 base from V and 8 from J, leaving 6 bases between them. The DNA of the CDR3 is TGTGCCAGCAGCTTAGTTAGCTATGAGCAGTTCTTC. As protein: CASSLVSYEQFF.

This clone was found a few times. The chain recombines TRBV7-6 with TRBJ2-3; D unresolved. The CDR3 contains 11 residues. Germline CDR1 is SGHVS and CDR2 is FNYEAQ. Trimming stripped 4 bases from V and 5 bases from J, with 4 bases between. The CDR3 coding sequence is TGTGCCAGCAGCTCAGAAGATACGCAGTATTTT. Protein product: CASSSEDTQYF.

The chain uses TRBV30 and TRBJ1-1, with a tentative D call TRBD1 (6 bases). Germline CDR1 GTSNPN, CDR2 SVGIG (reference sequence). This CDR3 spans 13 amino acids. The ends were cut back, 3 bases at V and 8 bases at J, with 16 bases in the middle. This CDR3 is CAWSQLGRGEAFF. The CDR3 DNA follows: TGTGCCTGGAGCCAATTAGGGAGGGGGGAAGCTTTCTTT.

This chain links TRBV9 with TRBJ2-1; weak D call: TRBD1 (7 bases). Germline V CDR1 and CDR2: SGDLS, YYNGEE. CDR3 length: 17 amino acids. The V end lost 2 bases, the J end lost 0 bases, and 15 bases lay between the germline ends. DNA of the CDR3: TGTGCCAGCAGCGTGATTCCCCAGGGGGGCTCCTACAATGAGCAGTTCTTC. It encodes CASSVIPQGGSYNEQFF.

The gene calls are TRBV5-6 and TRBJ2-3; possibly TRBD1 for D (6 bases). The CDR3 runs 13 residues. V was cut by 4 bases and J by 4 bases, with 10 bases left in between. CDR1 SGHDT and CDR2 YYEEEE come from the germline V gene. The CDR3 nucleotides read TGTGCCAGCAGCGTCTACAGGGCAGATACGCAGTATTTT. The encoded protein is CASSVYRADTQYF.

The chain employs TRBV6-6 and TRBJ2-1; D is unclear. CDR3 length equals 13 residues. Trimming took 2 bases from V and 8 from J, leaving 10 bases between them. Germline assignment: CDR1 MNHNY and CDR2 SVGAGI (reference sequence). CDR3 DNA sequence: TGTGCCAGCAGTTACCTAGAGATCCATGAGCAGTTCTTC. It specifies CASSYLEIHEQFF.

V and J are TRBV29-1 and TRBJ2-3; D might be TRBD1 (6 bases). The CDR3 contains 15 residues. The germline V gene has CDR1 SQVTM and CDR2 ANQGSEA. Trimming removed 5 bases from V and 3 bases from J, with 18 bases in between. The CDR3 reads CSVNRDTRSTDTQYF. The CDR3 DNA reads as TGCAGCGTTAACCGGGACACACGTAGTACAGATACGCAGTATTTT.

In DNA, the CDR3 is TGTGCCAGCAGCGCGACAGGGTTTTCTGAAGCTTTCTTT. It yields the protein CASSATGFSEAFF. The rearrangement links TRBV9 to TRBJ1-1; TRBD1 matches 7 bases. This CDR3 region has 13 residues. Per germline, CDR1 SGDLS and CDR2 YYNGEE. J lost 6 bases, V lost 3 bases, and 5 bases had no gene match.

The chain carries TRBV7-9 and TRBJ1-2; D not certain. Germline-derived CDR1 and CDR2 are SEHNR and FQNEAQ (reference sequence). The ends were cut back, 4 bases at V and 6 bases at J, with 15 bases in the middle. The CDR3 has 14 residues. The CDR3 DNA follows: TGTGCCAGCAGCTCGGACTCTATTGTGGATGGCTACACCTTC. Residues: CASSSDSIVDGYTF. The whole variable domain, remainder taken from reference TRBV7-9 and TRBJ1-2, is DTGVSQNPRHKITKRGQNVTFRCDPISEHNRLYWYRQTLGQGPEFLTYFQNEAQLEKSRLLSDRFSAERPKGSFSTLEIQRTEQGDSAMYLCASSSDSIVDGYTFGSGTRLTVV.

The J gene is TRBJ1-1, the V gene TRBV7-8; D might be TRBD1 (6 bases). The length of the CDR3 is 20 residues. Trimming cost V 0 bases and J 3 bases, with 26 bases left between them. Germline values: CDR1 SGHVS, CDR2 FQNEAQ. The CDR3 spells CASSLARKVEGGTGDTEAFF. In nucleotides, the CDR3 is TGTGCCAGCAGCTTAGCGCGCAAGGTTGAGGGGGGGACTGGGGACACTGAAGCTTTCTTT.